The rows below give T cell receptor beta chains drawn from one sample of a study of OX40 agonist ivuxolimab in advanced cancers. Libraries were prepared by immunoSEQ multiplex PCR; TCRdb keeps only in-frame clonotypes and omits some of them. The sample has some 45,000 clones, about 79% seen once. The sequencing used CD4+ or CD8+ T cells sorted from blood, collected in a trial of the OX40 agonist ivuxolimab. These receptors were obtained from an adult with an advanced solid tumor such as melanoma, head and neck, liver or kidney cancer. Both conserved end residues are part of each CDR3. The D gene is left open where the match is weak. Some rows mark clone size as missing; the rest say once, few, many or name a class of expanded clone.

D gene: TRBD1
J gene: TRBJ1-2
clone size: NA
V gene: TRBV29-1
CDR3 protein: CSVEEQGVNYGYTF
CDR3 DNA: TGCAGCGTTGAAGAACAGGGGGTTAACTATGGCTACACCTTC

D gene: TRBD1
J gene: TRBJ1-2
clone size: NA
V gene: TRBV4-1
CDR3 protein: CASSQYRGYNYGYTF
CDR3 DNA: TGCGCCAGCAGCCAATACAGGGGCTATAACTATGGCTACACCTTC

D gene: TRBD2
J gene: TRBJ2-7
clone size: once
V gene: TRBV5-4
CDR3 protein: CASSSSGRAFYEQYF
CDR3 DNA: TGTGCCAGCAGCTCAAGCGGGAGGGCCTTTTACGAGCAGTACTTC

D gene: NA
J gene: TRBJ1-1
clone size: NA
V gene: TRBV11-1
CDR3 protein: CASSFTQTGNTEAFF
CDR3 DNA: TGTGCCAGCAGCTTTACCCAGACAGGGAACACTGAAGCTTTCTTT

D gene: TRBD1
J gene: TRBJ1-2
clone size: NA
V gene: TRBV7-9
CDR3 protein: CASSSPGDRVESVIYGYTF
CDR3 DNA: TGTGCCAGCAGCTCCCCTGGGGACAGGGTAGAGTCCGTTATCTATGGCTACACCTTC

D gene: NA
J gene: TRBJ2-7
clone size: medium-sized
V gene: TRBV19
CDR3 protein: CASSTDTYSYEQYF
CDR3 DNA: TGTGCCAGTAGTACAGACACCTACTCCTACGAGCAGTACTTC

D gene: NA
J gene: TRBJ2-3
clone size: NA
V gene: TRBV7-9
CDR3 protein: CASKAPFGSTDTQYF
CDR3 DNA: TGTGCCAGCAAAGCCCCATTTGGTAGCACAGATACGCAGTATTTT

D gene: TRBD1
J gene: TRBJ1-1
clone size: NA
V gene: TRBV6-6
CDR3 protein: CASSYSRSDRAIEAFF
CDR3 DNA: TGTGCCAGCAGTTACTCGAGGTCGGACAGGGCTATTGAAGCTTTCTTT

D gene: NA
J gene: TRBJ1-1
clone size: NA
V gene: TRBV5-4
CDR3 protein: CASSGQQLGTEAFF
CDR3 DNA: TGTGCCAGCAGCGGACAGCAATTGGGCACTGAAGCTTTCTTT

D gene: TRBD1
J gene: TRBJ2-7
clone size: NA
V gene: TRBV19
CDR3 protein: CASSIIDRGSYEQYF
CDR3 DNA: TGTGCCAGTAGTATTATAGACAGGGGATCGTACGAGCAGTACTTC

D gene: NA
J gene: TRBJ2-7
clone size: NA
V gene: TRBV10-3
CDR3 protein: CAISVGGALTNEQYF
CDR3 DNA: TGTGCCATCAGTGTCGGTGGGGCCCTCACCAACGAGCAGTACTTC

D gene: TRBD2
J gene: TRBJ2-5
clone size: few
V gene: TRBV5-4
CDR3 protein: CASSPGGREGQTQYF
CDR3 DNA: TGTGCCAGCAGCCCTGGAGGGAGGGAGGGCCAGACCCAGTACTTC

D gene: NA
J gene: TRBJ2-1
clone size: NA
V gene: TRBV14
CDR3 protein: CASSQVAGHPYNEQFF
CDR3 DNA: TGTGCCAGCAGCCAGGTGGCGGGTCATCCCTACAATGAGCAGTTCTTC

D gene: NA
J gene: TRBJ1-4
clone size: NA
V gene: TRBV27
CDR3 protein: CASSLGGVAEKLFF
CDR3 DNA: TGTGCCAGCAGCCTCGGAGGGGTAGCTGAAAAACTGTTTTTT

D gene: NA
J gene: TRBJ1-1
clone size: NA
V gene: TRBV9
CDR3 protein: CASSSRTVPGMTEAFF
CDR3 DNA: TGTGCCAGCAGCTCCCGGACAGTTCCCGGTATGACTGAAGCTTTCTTT

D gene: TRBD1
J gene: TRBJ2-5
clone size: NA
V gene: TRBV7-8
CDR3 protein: CASSHRTGVGETQYF
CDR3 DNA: TGTGCCAGCAGCCATAGGACAGGGGTTGGGGAGACCCAGTACTTC

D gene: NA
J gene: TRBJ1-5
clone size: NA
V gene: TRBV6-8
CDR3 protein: CASSRSDSGSNQPQHF
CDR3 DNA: TGTGCCAGCAGCCGATCGGACAGCGGAAGCAATCAGCCCCAGCATTTT

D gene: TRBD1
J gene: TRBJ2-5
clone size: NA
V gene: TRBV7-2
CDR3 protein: CASSLVSLGQGARGETQYF
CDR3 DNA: TGTGCCAGCAGCTTAGTGTCGCTTGGACAGGGGGCTAGGGGAGAGACCCAGTACTTC

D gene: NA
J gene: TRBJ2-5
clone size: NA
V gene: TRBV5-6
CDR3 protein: CASSKTVQETQYF
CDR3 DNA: TGTGCCAGCAGTAAGACAGTCCAAGAGACCCAGTACTTC

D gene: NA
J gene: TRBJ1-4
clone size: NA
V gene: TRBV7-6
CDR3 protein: CASSWGRNNEKLFF
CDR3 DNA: TGTGCCAGCAGCTGGGGACGGAATAATGAAAAACTGTTTTTT

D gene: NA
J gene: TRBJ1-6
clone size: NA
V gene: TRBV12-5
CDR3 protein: CASGPTGTKNSPLHF
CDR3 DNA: TGTGCTAGTGGCCCCACCGGGACAAAGAATTCACCCCTCCACTTT

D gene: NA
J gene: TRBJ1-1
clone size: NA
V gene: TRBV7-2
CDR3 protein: CASSLELVAEAFF
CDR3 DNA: TGTGCCAGCAGCTTAGAACTAGTTGCTGAAGCTTTCTTT

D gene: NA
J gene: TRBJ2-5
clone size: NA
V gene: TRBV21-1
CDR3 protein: CASSKGHTSGEYQETQYF
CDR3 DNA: TGTGCCAGCAGCAAGGGGCATACTAGCGGGGAATACCAAGAGACCCAGTACTTC

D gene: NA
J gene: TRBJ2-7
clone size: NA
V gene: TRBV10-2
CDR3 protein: CASRDSPIGVYEQYF
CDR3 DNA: TGCGCCAGCAGGGACAGCCCTATTGGGGTATACGAGCAGTACTTC